A selection of T cell receptor beta chains follows, all from one sample in a study of cytomegalovirus exposure and HLA in healthy donors. Produced via immunoSEQ multiplex PCR; TCRdb's table is partial and in-frame only. The sample lists 100,000 or so clones; 10% to 15% were seen once. The sample was PBMCs. These receptors all come from a man between 35 and 55 years old in good health and CMV-seropositive. Each CDR3 is given without its conserved first and last residue. Each record gives: J gene, clone size, V gene, CDR3 protein. Clone size is not always given. Where it is, it says once, few, many or a class for expanded clones.

J gene: TRBJ1-3; clone size: NA; V gene: TRBV7-2; CDR3 protein: ASSLAVSFGGNTIY
J gene: TRBJ1-1; clone size: NA; V gene: TRBV5-1; CDR3 protein: ASSSRTGATEAF
J gene: TRBJ1-4; clone size: NA; V gene: TRBV5-1; CDR3 protein: ASPREEGREANEKLF
J gene: TRBJ2-7; clone size: few; V gene: TRBV28; CDR3 protein: ASSQYEQY
J gene: TRBJ1-1; clone size: NA; V gene: TRBV19; CDR3 protein: ASSSTGNTEAF
J gene: TRBJ2-1; clone size: NA; V gene: TRBV5-1; CDR3 protein: ASSLAIAAGLLDEQF
J gene: TRBJ2-7; clone size: NA; V gene: TRBV7-9; CDR3 protein: ASSADTPRPYEQY
J gene: TRBJ2-1; clone size: once; V gene: TRBV21-1; CDR3 protein: ASSKLSTSDRGYNEQF
J gene: TRBJ2-5; clone size: NA; V gene: TRBV10-3; CDR3 protein: AISQGLAGGETQY
J gene: TRBJ1-2; clone size: NA; V gene: TRBV18; CDR3 protein: ASSPDPGYGYT
J gene: TRBJ1-2; clone size: NA; V gene: TRBV15; CDR3 protein: ATSSPSGVYNYGYT
J gene: TRBJ1-2; clone size: few; V gene: TRBV7-6; CDR3 protein: ASSAGTGGGYT
J gene: TRBJ2-2; clone size: few; V gene: TRBV2; CDR3 protein: ASTVLTATGELF
J gene: TRBJ1-2; clone size: few; V gene: TRBV6-5; CDR3 protein: ATSRAGTNYGYT
J gene: TRBJ1-2; clone size: few; V gene: TRBV5-1; CDR3 protein: ASSLAFYGYT
J gene: TRBJ2-7; clone size: few; V gene: TRBV15; CDR3 protein: ATSRSRNRGSRSYEQY
J gene: TRBJ1-3; clone size: few; V gene: TRBV7-2; CDR3 protein: ASSLTLTGRGNTIY
J gene: TRBJ2-1; clone size: few; V gene: TRBV5-6; CDR3 protein: ASSSGGEQF
J gene: TRBJ1-6; clone size: NA; V gene: TRBV11-2; CDR3 protein: ASSLGADSRLTPLH
J gene: TRBJ1-1; clone size: NA; V gene: TRBV19; CDR3 protein: ASTRTWRSTEAF
J gene: TRBJ2-1; clone size: NA; V gene: TRBV16; CDR3 protein: ASSSSAGISYNEQF
J gene: TRBJ1-1; clone size: few; V gene: TRBV27; CDR3 protein: ASSSQPNRGEAFCRGAF
J gene: TRBJ2-3; clone size: few; V gene: TRBV5-1; CDR3 protein: ASSLGPGTDTQY
J gene: TRBJ1-2; clone size: NA; V gene: TRBV19; CDR3 protein: ASSRTGTSGYGYT
J gene: TRBJ2-5; clone size: many; V gene: TRBV5-4; CDR3 protein: ASSLVGGTEETQY
J gene: TRBJ2-2; clone size: few; V gene: TRBV4-1; CDR3 protein: ASSQSRGAGELF
J gene: TRBJ1-2; clone size: few; V gene: TRBV28; CDR3 protein: ASSLSGGSYGYT
J gene: TRBJ2-1; clone size: few; V gene: TRBV9; CDR3 protein: ASSVEPNEQF
J gene: TRBJ2-6; clone size: few; V gene: TRBV27; CDR3 protein: ASRGGQGFPSGANVLT
J gene: TRBJ1-1; clone size: NA; V gene: TRBV11-3; CDR3 protein: ASSSQGPGTEAF
J gene: TRBJ1-5; clone size: NA; V gene: TRBV19; CDR3 protein: ASGAGGQPQH
J gene: TRBJ2-5; clone size: NA; V gene: TRBV6-4; CDR3 protein: ASSLQPQETQY
J gene: TRBJ2-5; clone size: few; V gene: TRBV7-2; CDR3 protein: ASSLARLAGGETQY
J gene: TRBJ2-2; clone size: NA; V gene: TRBV27; CDR3 protein: ASSFLLGTGELF
J gene: TRBJ2-7; clone size: few; V gene: TRBV4-1; CDR3 protein: ASSQLLAVVGEVY
J gene: TRBJ2-1; clone size: NA; V gene: TRBV5-1; CDR3 protein: ASSAGQGVSYNEQF
J gene: TRBJ2-1; clone size: NA; V gene: TRBV7-3; CDR3 protein: ASSPGLAGPNEQF
J gene: TRBJ1-4; clone size: NA; V gene: TRBV15; CDR3 protein: ATSSERTGLVEKLF
J gene: TRBJ2-7; clone size: NA; V gene: TRBV6-1; CDR3 protein: ASRPLAGIDYEQY
J gene: TRBJ2-1; clone size: few; V gene: TRBV9; CDR3 protein: ASSVAIAGAAYNEQF
J gene: TRBJ2-1; clone size: medium-sized; V gene: TRBV19; CDR3 protein: ASSLRLAGVDEQF
J gene: TRBJ2-1; clone size: NA; V gene: TRBV7-2; CDR3 protein: ASSLVGLAGRGSEQF
J gene: TRBJ2-1; clone size: few; V gene: TRBV19; CDR3 protein: ASRELQGLAATYNEQF
J gene: TRBJ2-7; clone size: few; V gene: TRBV27; CDR3 protein: ASRRDSTYEQY
J gene: TRBJ2-1; clone size: few; V gene: TRBV5-1; CDR3 protein: ASSLVLAGDNEQF
J gene: TRBJ2-7; clone size: NA; V gene: TRBV6-6; CDR3 protein: ASSYGQNYEQY
J gene: TRBJ2-1; clone size: NA; V gene: TRBV29-1; CDR3 protein: SVVGLSGISYNEQF
J gene: TRBJ1-1; clone size: few; V gene: TRBV7-9; CDR3 protein: ASSLALRNFFTEAF
J gene: TRBJ2-5; clone size: few; V gene: TRBV10-3; CDR3 protein: AISKGGAGETQY
J gene: TRBJ2-3; clone size: NA; V gene: TRBV5-6; CDR3 protein: ASSQDLWGPDTQY
J gene: TRBJ1-5; clone size: NA; V gene: TRBV2; CDR3 protein: ASTERGADQPQH
J gene: TRBJ1-2; clone size: few; V gene: TRBV5-1; CDR3 protein: ASSYTGDYGYT
J gene: TRBJ1-2; clone size: NA; V gene: TRBV10-1; CDR3 protein: ASSDPPIRIANYGYT
J gene: TRBJ2-5; clone size: NA; V gene: TRBV13; CDR3 protein: ASSPSGRETQY